The clone carrying this T cell receptor (beta chain) has ten or more counts. This specimen comes from a study of T-cell reconstitution after alpha-beta-depleted transplantation in children. Germline V gene data show CDR1 as SQVTM and CDR2 as ANQGSEA. Trimming shortened V by 5 bases and J by 8 bases, and 13 bases separated the two germline ends. The CDR3 runs 12 residues. Unique molecular identifiers were incorporated during preparation of the TCRbeta library. TCRdb used MiXCR to reprocess the PCR reads, holding one entry per CDR3 protein. The sample consists of more than 150,000 distinct CDR3 sequences, over 5.5% of them appearing once.

The V gene is TRBV29-1, the J gene TRBJ2-1; D not resolved. The sequence was collected from a human donor who donated a stem cell graft to a child with Wiskott-Aldrich syndrome. This specimen was PBMCs from the stem cell graft donor, taken from the stem cell graft. The CDR3, as DNA: TGCAGCGTTCGACGTGAAAATTATGAGCAGTTCTTC. It is translated as CSVRRENYEQFF.